The source of this TCR beta chain is a study of OX40 agonist ivuxolimab in advanced cancers. About the research overall: Antecedent anti-PD-1, anti-PD-L1 or anti-CTLA-4 therapy was permissible, with 35% to 40% having received some.

Profiling relied on immunoSEQ multiplex PCR, and the TCRdb table lists in-frame clones only, not all of them. Here the sample spans roughly 46,000 clones, approximately 80% being singletons. There are 11 residues in the CDR3. CDR1 and CDR2 (germline): MNHNY, SVGAGI (reference sequence). Trimming left V 4 bases short and J 7 bases short, with 5 bases between. The receptor comes from an adult with an advanced solid tumor such as melanoma, head and neck, liver or kidney cancer. Material: CD4+ or CD8+ T cells sorted from blood, obtained in a trial of the OX40 agonist ivuxolimab. This rearrangement joins TRBV6-6 to TRBJ2-1; D is ambiguous. CDR3 amino acids: CASSSTNEQFF. CDR3 coding DNA: TGTGCCAGCAGTTCGACTAATGAGCAGTTCTTC.